The rows below give T cell receptor beta chains drawn from one sample of a study of blood T cell repertoires in COVID-19. The protocol was immunoSEQ multiplex PCR, while the TCRdb copy is restricted to in-frame clones and leaves out a portion. The top ten clones hold 1.5% to 2% of a sample with about 270,000 clones, roughly nine tenths of them seen once. The specimen was peripheral blood. The receptors originated from an older woman who had recovered from COVID-19. CDR3s include the opening cysteine and the closing phenylalanine or tryptophan. Fields, in order: J gene, clone size, D gene, V gene, CDR3 protein, CDR3 DNA. A D gene is named only where the DNA matches it firmly. Clone size is stated in some rows and not others, as once, few, many or a class when expanded.

j_call: TRBJ2-2
clone_size: once
d_call: TRBD2
v_call: TRBV29-1
cdr3_aa: CSVDSGLATDTGELFF
cdr3_nt: TGCAGCGTCGACTCCGGACTAGCGACAGACACCGGGGAGCTGTTTTTT

j_call: TRBJ2-7
clone_size: -
d_call: TRBD1
v_call: TRBV5-1
cdr3_aa: CASSSTPGTGNEQYF
cdr3_nt: TGCGCCAGCAGCTCAACCCCCGGGACAGGGAACGAGCAGTACTTC

j_call: TRBJ1-3
clone_size: -
d_call: -
v_call: TRBV15
cdr3_aa: CATTLRSGNTIYF
cdr3_nt: TGTGCCACCACCCTGAGGTCTGGAAACACCATATATTTT

j_call: TRBJ2-1
clone_size: -
d_call: -
v_call: TRBV3-1/TRBV3-2
cdr3_aa: CASSPSTRGYNEQFF
cdr3_nt: TGTGCCAGCAGCCCGTCCACTAGAGGCTACAATGAGCAGTTCTTC

j_call: TRBJ2-7
clone_size: few
d_call: -
v_call: TRBV14
cdr3_aa: CASSPGLYEQYF
cdr3_nt: TGTGCCAGCAGCCCGGGTCTCTACGAGCAGTACTTC

j_call: TRBJ2-7
clone_size: -
d_call: TRBD1
v_call: TRBV6-5
cdr3_aa: CASSYGDSYEQYF
cdr3_nt: TGTGCCAGCAGTTACGGGGACAGCTACGAGCAGTACTTC

j_call: TRBJ2-7
clone_size: -
d_call: -
v_call: TRBV9
cdr3_aa: CASSVGSGPTYEQYF
cdr3_nt: TGTGCCAGCAGCGTAGGGTCGGGTCCTACCTACGAGCAGTACTTC

j_call: TRBJ2-7
clone_size: -
d_call: -
v_call: TRBV5-8
cdr3_aa: CASTDRWGGGSYEQYF
cdr3_nt: TGTGCCAGCACCGATCGATGGGGTGGAGGATCCTACGAGCAGTACTTC

j_call: TRBJ2-2
clone_size: -
d_call: -
v_call: TRBV2
cdr3_aa: CASLPGLLNTGELFF
cdr3_nt: TGTGCCAGCCTCCCGGGACTCCTGAACACCGGGGAGCTGTTTTTT

j_call: TRBJ1-6
clone_size: -
d_call: TRBD1
v_call: TRBV4-1
cdr3_aa: CASSQGPDRGNSPLHF
cdr3_nt: TGCGCCAGCAGCCAGGGCCCAGACAGGGGAAATTCACCCCTCCACTTT

j_call: TRBJ2-7
clone_size: -
d_call: -
v_call: TRBV7-2
cdr3_aa: CASRVSGTYEQYF
cdr3_nt: TGTGCCAGCCGAGTTTCGGGAACCTACGAGCAGTACTTC

j_call: TRBJ2-7
clone_size: -
d_call: -
v_call: TRBV28
cdr3_aa: CASSLFSYEQYF
cdr3_nt: TGTGCCAGCAGTTTATTTAGCTACGAGCAGTACTTC

j_call: TRBJ2-7
clone_size: -
d_call: TRBD2
v_call: TRBV7-2
cdr3_aa: CASSWGGRTYEQYF
cdr3_nt: TGTGCCAGCAGCTGGGGCGGGAGGACCTACGAGCAGTACTTC

j_call: TRBJ1-2
clone_size: once
d_call: -
v_call: TRBV6-5
cdr3_aa: CASSPRAGLYGYTF
cdr3_nt: TGTGCCAGCAGCCCGCGGGCGGGGCTCTATGGCTACACCTTC

j_call: TRBJ2-7
clone_size: -
d_call: -
v_call: TRBV7-6
cdr3_aa: CASSFHGEQYF
cdr3_nt: TGTGCCAGCAGCTTTCACGGTGAGCAGTACTTC

j_call: TRBJ2-3
clone_size: -
d_call: TRBD1
v_call: TRBV15
cdr3_aa: CATSRDQDRGRMDTQYF
cdr3_nt: TGTGCCACCAGCAGAGATCAAGACAGGGGGCGCATGGATACGCAGTATTTT

j_call: TRBJ2-1
clone_size: -
d_call: -
v_call: TRBV11-2
cdr3_aa: CASSLRSVGGNEQFF
cdr3_nt: TGTGCCAGCAGCTTAAGATCGGTGGGAGGCAATGAGCAGTTCTTC

j_call: TRBJ2-1
clone_size: -
d_call: TRBD2
v_call: TRBV7-3
cdr3_aa: CASSPPGLEERQFF
cdr3_nt: TGTGCCAGCAGTCCCCCGGGACTAGAGGAGCGGCAGTTCTTC

j_call: TRBJ2-1
clone_size: medium-sized
d_call: -
v_call: TRBV3-1/TRBV3-2
cdr3_aa: CASSQGSRTSPYNEQFF
cdr3_nt: TGTGCCAGCAGCCAGGGTAGCCGCACCTCCCCCTACAATGAGCAGTTCTTC

j_call: TRBJ1-3
clone_size: -
d_call: -
v_call: TRBV4-3
cdr3_aa: CASSQGSAIGNTIYF
cdr3_nt: TGCGCCAGCAGCCAGGGCTCCGCAATTGGAAACACCATATATTTT

j_call: TRBJ1-1
clone_size: few
d_call: TRBD1
v_call: TRBV5-1
cdr3_aa: CASSLGTGKDTEAFF
cdr3_nt: TGCGCCAGCAGCTTAGGGACAGGGAAGGACACTGAAGCTTTCTTT

j_call: TRBJ1-3
clone_size: -
d_call: -
v_call: TRBV7-2
cdr3_aa: CASSLQGNTIYF
cdr3_nt: TGTGCCAGCAGCTTACAGGGAAACACCATATATTTT

j_call: TRBJ1-2
clone_size: -
d_call: -
v_call: TRBV5-1
cdr3_aa: CASSWIPGDGYTF
cdr3_nt: TGCGCCAGCAGCTGGATCCCAGGGGATGGCTACACCTTC

j_call: TRBJ2-5
clone_size: -
d_call: TRBD2
v_call: TRBV4-1
cdr3_aa: CASSQGTSSGAETQYF
cdr3_nt: TGCGCCAGCAGCCAAGGGACTAGCAGCGGGGCAGAGACCCAGTACTTC

j_call: TRBJ1-5
clone_size: -
d_call: -
v_call: TRBV6-1
cdr3_aa: CASSEAVSQPQHF
cdr3_nt: TGTGCCAGCAGTGAAGCAGTGAGTCAGCCCCAGCATTTT

j_call: TRBJ1-2
clone_size: -
d_call: TRBD1
v_call: TRBV28
cdr3_aa: CASSLYRGYGYTF
cdr3_nt: TGTGCCAGCAGTTTATACAGGGGCTATGGCTACACCTTC

j_call: TRBJ2-5
clone_size: -
d_call: -
v_call: TRBV29-1
cdr3_aa: CSVVPTGGETQYF
cdr3_nt: TGCAGCGTGGTGCCCACAGGTGGGGAGACCCAGTACTTC

j_call: TRBJ2-7
clone_size: -
d_call: TRBD2
v_call: TRBV27
cdr3_aa: CASSSSGYEQYF
cdr3_nt: TGTGCCAGCAGTTCTAGCGGGTACGAGCAGTACTTC

j_call: TRBJ2-1
clone_size: -
d_call: TRBD2
v_call: TRBV5-1
cdr3_aa: CASSLDPSGGYNEQFF
cdr3_nt: TGCGCCAGCAGCTTGGATCCTAGCGGGGGCTACAATGAGCAGTTCTTC

j_call: TRBJ1-5
clone_size: -
d_call: TRBD1
v_call: TRBV19
cdr3_aa: CASSSTGVYNQPQHF
cdr3_nt: TGTGCCAGTAGTTCGACAGGGGTTTACAATCAGCCCCAGCATTTT

j_call: TRBJ1-1
clone_size: -
d_call: -
v_call: TRBV2
cdr3_aa: CASIRAVNTEAFF
cdr3_nt: TGTGCCAGCATCAGGGCGGTGAACACTGAAGCTTTCTTT

j_call: TRBJ1-2
clone_size: -
d_call: -
v_call: TRBV28
cdr3_aa: CASSPTGQNYGYTF
cdr3_nt: TGTGCCAGCAGTCCGACCGGACAGAACTATGGCTACACCTTC

j_call: TRBJ1-4
clone_size: -
d_call: TRBD1
v_call: TRBV25-1
cdr3_aa: CASRRDRTGREEKLFF
cdr3_nt: TGTGCCAGCAGAAGGGACCGGACAGGGCGGGAAGAAAAACTGTTTTTT

j_call: TRBJ2-5
clone_size: -
d_call: -
v_call: TRBV7-3
cdr3_aa: CASSWLHRSPQYF
cdr3_nt: TGTGCCAGCAGCTGGCTCCACAGGTCCCCCCAGTACTTC

j_call: TRBJ1-3
clone_size: few
d_call: -
v_call: TRBV5-1
cdr3_aa: CASSPSGNSGNTIYF
cdr3_nt: TGCGCCAGCAGCCCATCGGGGAACTCTGGAAACACCATATATTTT

j_call: TRBJ2-7
clone_size: -
d_call: -
v_call: TRBV12-3/TRBV12-4
cdr3_aa: CASSLGTDFEQYF
cdr3_nt: TGTGCCAGCAGTTTAGGGACAGATTTTGAGCAGTACTTC

j_call: TRBJ2-5
clone_size: -
d_call: -
v_call: TRBV3-1/TRBV3-2
cdr3_aa: CASSQRELQIMETQYF
cdr3_nt: TGTGCCAGCAGCCAACGGGAACTACAGATTATGGAGACCCAGTACTTC

j_call: TRBJ2-1
clone_size: -
d_call: TRBD2
v_call: TRBV9
cdr3_aa: CASGFSGSSYNEQFF
cdr3_nt: TGTGCCAGCGGATTCAGCGGGAGCTCCTACAATGAGCAGTTCTTC

j_call: TRBJ1-4
clone_size: once
d_call: -
v_call: TRBV9
cdr3_aa: CASSDRSEKLFF
cdr3_nt: TGTGCCAGCAGCGACCGGAGTGAAAAACTGTTTTTT

j_call: TRBJ2-1
clone_size: -
d_call: TRBD2
v_call: TRBV18
cdr3_aa: CASPPGAGGYNEQFF
cdr3_nt: TGTGCCAGCCCCCCAGGAGCGGGGGGGTACAATGAGCAGTTCTTC

j_call: TRBJ2-6
clone_size: -
d_call: TRBD1
v_call: TRBV2
cdr3_aa: CASSSRTGTSGANVLTF
cdr3_nt: TGTGCCAGCAGTAGTCGGACAGGGACCTCTGGGGCCAACGTCCTGACTTTC

j_call: TRBJ1-1
clone_size: -
d_call: -
v_call: TRBV6-5
cdr3_aa: CASSYRADTNTEAFF
cdr3_nt: TGTGCCAGCAGTTACCGCGCAGACACGAACACTGAAGCTTTCTTT

j_call: TRBJ2-3
clone_size: once
d_call: TRBD2
v_call: TRBV7-3
cdr3_aa: CASSQGLAGGPTDTQYF
cdr3_nt: TGTGCCAGCAGCCAGGGACTAGCGGGGGGGCCCACAGATACGCAGTATTTT

j_call: TRBJ1-5
clone_size: -
d_call: TRBD1
v_call: TRBV10-3
cdr3_aa: CAIGGTGIQPQHF
cdr3_nt: TGTGCCATCGGCGGGACAGGTATCCAGCCCCAGCATTTT

j_call: TRBJ2-7
clone_size: -
d_call: TRBD1
v_call: TRBV9
cdr3_aa: CASSRWTGEVNEQYF
cdr3_nt: TGTGCCAGCAGCCGATGGACAGGGGAGGTGAACGAGCAGTACTTC

j_call: TRBJ1-3
clone_size: -
d_call: -
v_call: TRBV5-4
cdr3_aa: CASSLAGAGNTIYF
cdr3_nt: TGTGCCAGCAGCTTGGCAGGGGCCGGAAACACCATATATTTT

j_call: TRBJ2-1
clone_size: -
d_call: TRBD2
v_call: TRBV3-1/TRBV3-2
cdr3_aa: CASSQTSGGNNEQFF
cdr3_nt: TGTGCCAGCAGCCAAACTAGCGGGGGAAACAATGAGCAGTTCTTC

j_call: TRBJ1-6
clone_size: -
d_call: -
v_call: TRBV19
cdr3_aa: CASSNSRRGSDNSPLHF
cdr3_nt: TGTGCCAGTAGTAACTCACGCAGGGGTTCCGATAATTCACCCCTCCACTTT

j_call: TRBJ2-3
clone_size: -
d_call: -
v_call: TRBV7-9
cdr3_aa: CASSARGTDTQYF
cdr3_nt: TGTGCCAGTAGCGCTCGGGGGACAGATACGCAGTATTTT

j_call: TRBJ1-5
clone_size: -
d_call: TRBD1
v_call: TRBV19
cdr3_aa: CASIRGGGSSDQPQHF
cdr3_nt: TGTGCCAGTATCCGTGGAGGGGGCTCTTCAGATCAGCCCCAGCATTTT

j_call: TRBJ1-4
clone_size: -
d_call: -
v_call: TRBV18
cdr3_aa: CASSPLERGTNEKLFF
cdr3_nt: TGTGCCAGCTCACCACTAGAAAGAGGGACTAATGAAAAACTGTTTTTT

j_call: TRBJ1-2
clone_size: -
d_call: -
v_call: TRBV7-9
cdr3_aa: CASPQGGGYTF
cdr3_nt: TGTGCCAGCCCTCAGGGAGGTGGCTACACCTTC

j_call: TRBJ1-1
clone_size: -
d_call: TRBD1
v_call: TRBV6-6
cdr3_aa: CASSQNTGVSWHTEAFF
cdr3_nt: TGTGCCAGCAGTCAGAACACAGGGGTTTCTTGGCACACTGAAGCTTTCTTT

j_call: TRBJ2-7
clone_size: -
d_call: TRBD1
v_call: TRBV6-6
cdr3_aa: CASSYSGQGAYEQYF
cdr3_nt: TGTGCCAGCAGTTACTCGGGGCAGGGGGCTTACGAGCAGTACTTC

j_call: TRBJ2-3
clone_size: -
d_call: -
v_call: TRBV19
cdr3_aa: CASTALGGTDTQYF
cdr3_nt: TGTGCCAGTACCGCACTCGGGGGCACAGATACGCAGTATTTT

j_call: TRBJ1-1
clone_size: -
d_call: -
v_call: TRBV10-3
cdr3_aa: CAIRNMNTEAFF
cdr3_nt: TGTGCCATCAGAAACATGAACACTGAAGCTTTCTTT

j_call: TRBJ1-2
clone_size: -
d_call: TRBD1
v_call: TRBV6-4
cdr3_aa: CASSDSHSRDRGRDYTF
cdr3_nt: TGTGCCAGCAGTGACTCTCATTCCCGGGACAGGGGACGGGACTACACCTTC

j_call: TRBJ2-1
clone_size: -
d_call: TRBD2
v_call: TRBV15
cdr3_aa: CATTGTSGGLSTYNEQFF
cdr3_nt: TGTGCCACAACCGGGACTAGCGGGGGGCTCTCTACCTACAATGAGCAGTTCTTC